These T cell receptor beta chains were read from a single sample in a study of cytomegalovirus exposure and HLA in healthy donors. Sequenced by immunoSEQ multiplex PCR; TCRdb stores in-frame clones only, minus some. Of some 130,000 clones in the sample, 60% to 80% were seen once. The specimen was PBMCs. The receptor source for this set is a man in his thirties or forties in good health and CMV-seronegative. Each CDR3 is given with its conserved first and last residue. The D gene is left open where the match is weak. The size entry is marked missing in some rows and otherwise reads once, few, many or a size class.

D gene	V gene	clone size	J gene	CDR3 protein	CDR3 DNA
TRBD2	TRBV10-1	-	TRBJ2-3	CASSEAGGVTDTQYF	TGCGCCAGCAGTGAGGCGGGAGGGGTAACAGATACGCAGTATTTT
TRBD2	TRBV7-8	-	TRBJ2-3	CASTRGAGGGADTQYF	TGTGCCAGCACCCGCGGCGCGGGAGGGGGGGCAGATACGCAGTATTTT
TRBD2	TRBV30	-	TRBJ2-3	CAWSVLSGTSTDTQYF	TGTGCCTGGAGTGTTCTAAGCGGGACTAGCACAGATACGCAGTATTTT
-	TRBV29-1	once	TRBJ2-7	CSVEDQDRNYEQYF	TGCAGCGTTGAAGACCAGGACAGAAACTACGAGCAGTACTTC
-	TRBV18	-	TRBJ2-7	CASSPNRDGYEQYF	TGTGCCAGCTCACCAAACAGGGACGGCTACGAGCAGTACTTC
TRBD1	TRBV9	-	TRBJ2-7	CASSSRGTGSSYEQYF	TGTGCCAGCAGCTCGAGGGGGACAGGGAGCTCCTACGAGCAGTACTTC
-	TRBV18	-	TRBJ2-7	CASSPGASSYEQYF	TGTGCCAGCTCACCGGGGGCTAGCTCCTACGAGCAGTACTTC
-	TRBV4-1	-	TRBJ1-6	CASSQGGFGLSSPLHF	TGCGCCAGCAGCCAAGGGGGCTTTGGTTTGAGTTCACCCCTCCACTTT
-	TRBV6-5	-	TRBJ1-1	CASTRGSGRAEAFF	TGTGCCAGCACCCGAGGGAGCGGTCGGGCTGAAGCTTTCTTT
-	TRBV28	-	TRBJ2-5	CASRIAETQYF	TGTGCCAGTAGGATAGCGGAGACCCAGTACTTC
TRBD1	TRBV5-1	-	TRBJ2-7	CASSSRQGRTYEQYF	TGCGCCAGCAGCAGCCGACAGGGACGGACCTACGAGCAGTACTTC
-	TRBV11-2	-	TRBJ1-2	CASSHRVPNYGYTF	TGTGCCAGCAGCCACAGGGTCCCTAACTATGGCTACACCTTC
TRBD1	TRBV18	-	TRBJ1-2	CASSPAGTGERGGYTF	TGTGCCAGCTCACCTGCCGGGACAGGGGAGAGGGGTGGCTACACCTTC
-	TRBV6-6	-	TRBJ1-1	CAGGGGYTEAFF	TGTGCCGGTGGCGGGGGGTACACTGAAGCTTTCTTT
TRBD2	TRBV10-2	few	TRBJ2-3	CASISEGGRDTQYF	TGCGCCAGCATTAGCGAGGGCGGGAGGGATACGCAGTATTTT